A selection of T cell receptor beta chains follows, all from one sample in a study of OX40 agonist ivuxolimab in advanced cancers. The method was immunoSEQ multiplex PCR; TCRdb's version includes in-frame clones alone and lacks a portion of them. The sample has some 58,000 clones; around 85% are singletons. The sample consisted of CD4+ or CD8+ T cells sorted from blood, taken in a trial of the OX40 agonist ivuxolimab. All receptors derive from an adult with an advanced solid tumor such as melanoma, head and neck, liver or kidney cancer. Both conserved end residues are part of each CDR3. D genes are given only for firm matches. Where a row states a size, it is once, few, many or the class of an expanded clone; other rows omit it.

CDR3 protein | CDR3 DNA | clone size | J gene | D gene | V gene
CASSLAGSTYEQYF | TGCGCCAGCAGCTTAGCGGGATCGACCTACGAGCAGTACTTC | NA | TRBJ2-7 | TRBD2 | TRBV5-1
CASSPGQGTYEQYF | TGTGCCAGCTCACCGGGACAGGGGACCTACGAGCAGTACTTC | NA | TRBJ2-7 | TRBD1 | TRBV18
CAISDGTGELPQHF | TGTGCCATCAGTGATGGGACAGGGGAGCTGCCCCAGCATTTT | NA | TRBJ1-5 | TRBD1 | TRBV10-3
CASSDSTSAGEGTDTQYF | TGTGCCAGCAGTGACTCGACCTCGGCGGGAGAAGGCACAGATACGCAGTATTTT | NA | TRBJ2-3 | TRBD2 | TRBV6-4
CASTQRTSYNEQFF | TGTGCCAGTACCCAGCGGACCTCCTACAATGAGCAGTTCTTC | NA | TRBJ2-1 | NA | TRBV19
CASSIRQGDNSPLHF | TGTGCCAGTAGTATACGACAGGGGGATAATTCACCCCTCCACTTT | NA | TRBJ1-6 | TRBD1 | TRBV19
CASSGGRNYGYTF | TGTGCCAGCAGTGGGGGGAGAAACTATGGCTACACCTTC | NA | TRBJ1-2 | NA | TRBV6-1
CASSRNRDKYYEQYF | TGTGCCAGCAGTAGGAACCGGGACAAATACTACGAGCAGTACTTC | NA | TRBJ2-7 | NA | TRBV6-1
CASSLARFYYEQYF | TGTGCCAGCAGCTTGGCTAGATTTTATTACGAGCAGTACTTC | NA | TRBJ2-7 | NA | TRBV7-2
CASLRNPGPYNEQFF | TGTGCCAGCCTTAGGAATCCAGGTCCCTACAATGAGCAGTTCTTC | NA | TRBJ2-1 | NA | TRBV11-1
CAGTGTGSKSSTDTQYF | TGTGCCGGAACCGGGACAGGGTCGAAATCGAGCACAGATACGCAGTATTTT | NA | TRBJ2-3 | TRBD1 | TRBV2
CASSFYGQALGTEAFF | TGTGCCAGCAGTTTTTATGGACAGGCTCTAGGCACTGAAGCTTTCTTT | NA | TRBJ1-1 | TRBD1 | TRBV28
CASSARGTYEQYF | TGTGCCAGCAGTGCCAGGGGAACATACGAGCAGTACTTC | NA | TRBJ2-7 | NA | TRBV27
CASSRNGGRRTGELFF | TGTGCCAGCAGTAGAAATGGCGGGAGACGGACCGGGGAGCTGTTTTTT | NA | TRBJ2-2 | TRBD2 | TRBV28
CASSSPPGSSSYNEQFF | TGTGCCAGCAGTTCACCCCCGGGCTCAAGCTCCTACAATGAGCAGTTCTTC | NA | TRBJ2-1 | NA | TRBV28
CASSSGQGNTIYF | TGTGCCAGCAGTTCGGGACAGGGAAACACCATATATTTT | NA | TRBJ1-3 | TRBD1 | TRBV27
CASSLPESGLFGSYNEQFF | TGTGCCAGCAGTTTACCCGAGTCCGGACTTTTTGGGTCCTACAATGAGCAGTTCTTC | once | TRBJ2-1 | NA | TRBV28
CASSSRSGTGGNEQFF | TGTGCCAGCAGTTCTCGATCGGGGACAGGGGGCAATGAGCAGTTCTTC | few | TRBJ2-1 | TRBD1 | TRBV6-5
CASSWTGGRKTQYF | TGTGCCAGCAGTTGGACGGGCGGGAGAAAGACCCAGTACTTC | NA | TRBJ2-5 | TRBD2 | TRBV6-5
CASRGEVLNTEAFF | TGTGCCAGCAGGGGGGAGGTATTGAACACTGAAGCTTTCTTT | NA | TRBJ1-1 | NA | TRBV27
CASSHRGTNEKLFF | TGTGCCAGCAGCCACAGGGGGACTAATGAAAAACTGTTTTTT | once | TRBJ1-4 | TRBD1 | TRBV7-9
CASSQDRGVAGNEQFF | TGTGCCAGCAGCCAAGATCGAGGGGTGGCGGGTAATGAGCAGTTCTTC | NA | TRBJ2-1 | NA | TRBV4-2
CASGLVLAGGFYEQYF | TGTGCTAGTGGTTTGGTATTAGCGGGAGGTTTCTACGAGCAGTACTTC | NA | TRBJ2-7 | TRBD2 | TRBV12-5
CASGDRGLYGYTF | TGTGCCAGCGGGGACAGGGGGCTCTATGGCTACACCTTC | NA | TRBJ1-2 | TRBD1 | TRBV27
CASSLTSPGQQKAFF | TGTGCCAGCAGTTTAACGTCTCCGGGACAGCAAAAAGCTTTCTTT | NA | TRBJ1-1 | TRBD1 | TRBV28
CASSTGQGAYEQYF | TGTGCCAGCAGCACCGGACAGGGGGCGTACGAGCAGTACTTC | once | TRBJ2-7 | TRBD1 | TRBV7-9
CASSELSVFYEQYF | TGTGCCAGCAGTGAGCTTAGCGTGTTCTACGAGCAGTACTTC | NA | TRBJ2-7 | NA | TRBV6-1
CASRVRGAPGNEQFF | TGTGCCAGTAGGGTCCGGGGGGCGCCTGGCAATGAGCAGTTCTTC | NA | TRBJ2-1 | NA | TRBV19
CASSLRQITETQYF | TGTGCCAGCAGTCTAAGACAGATAACAGAGACCCAGTACTTC | once | TRBJ2-5 | NA | TRBV2
CASHRGSGNQPQHF | TGTGCCAGCCACAGGGGAAGTGGCAATCAGCCCCAGCATTTT | NA | TRBJ1-5 | TRBD1 | TRBV2
CASSPGLVYEQYF | TGTGCCAGCAGCCCAGGACTGGTCTACGAGCAGTACTTC | few | TRBJ2-7 | NA | TRBV7-9
CASSPRPRATNEKLFF | TGTGCCAGCTCACCACGTCCCCGCGCAACTAATGAAAAACTGTTTTTT | NA | TRBJ1-4 | NA | TRBV18
CASSSGDRVSYEQYF | TGCGCCAGCAGCTCGGGGGACAGGGTCTCCTACGAGCAGTACTTC | NA | TRBJ2-7 | TRBD1 | TRBV5-1
CSRGPGGGEKLFF | TGCAGCAGGGGGCCCGGCGGTGGGGAAAAACTGTTTTTT | NA | TRBJ1-4 | TRBD1 | TRBV29-1
CASSTRQEGAEQFF | TGCGCCAGCAGCACCCGACAGGAAGGGGCTGAGCAGTTCTTC | few | TRBJ2-1 | NA | TRBV4-3
CSVGQGRQPQHF | TGCAGCGTTGGGCAGGGGCGTCAGCCCCAGCATTTT | NA | TRBJ1-5 | NA | TRBV29-1
CASSFDSGIYEQYF | TGTGCCAGCAGCTTTGATAGCGGGATTTACGAGCAGTACTTC | once | TRBJ2-7 | TRBD2 | TRBV7-2
CASSIAHMRGQPQHF | TGTGCCAGTAGTATTGCCCACATGCGAGGTCAGCCCCAGCATTTT | NA | TRBJ1-5 | NA | TRBV19
CAWRWGGRGNEQFF | TGTGCCTGGCGCTGGGGCGGGAGGGGTAATGAGCAGTTCTTC | NA | TRBJ2-1 | TRBD2 | TRBV30
CSVGPRGSWSYNEQFF | TGCAGCGTTGGGCCCCGAGGCTCTTGGTCCTACAATGAGCAGTTCTTC | once | TRBJ2-1 | NA | TRBV29-1
CASSHPDGGAKTQYF | TGTGCCAGCAGCCACCCAGACGGGGGGGCCAAGACCCAGTACTTC | once | TRBJ2-5 | TRBD2 | TRBV7-3
CASSIEGTALGEQYF | TGTGCCAGTAGTATAGAAGGGACAGCTCTAGGGGAGCAGTACTTC | NA | TRBJ2-7 | TRBD1 | TRBV19
CASLQRTGLGQPQHF | TGTGCCAGCCTCCAGCGGACGGGGTTAGGACAGCCCCAGCATTTT | few | TRBJ1-5 | NA | TRBV19
CASTAGQNEQYF | TGTGCCAGCACCGCGGGACAGAACGAGCAGTACTTC | NA | TRBJ2-7 | NA | TRBV28
CASTTGGAPGNTIYF | TGTGCCAGCACGACAGGGGGAGCTCCGGGAAACACCATATATTTT | few | TRBJ1-3 | TRBD1 | TRBV28
CASSQEVRGSGYTF | TGTGCCAGCAGCCAAGAAGTCAGAGGGTCTGGCTACACCTTC | NA | TRBJ1-2 | NA | TRBV14
CSAKQSAGKSTDTQYF | TGCAGCGCCAAACAATCCGCGGGGAAAAGCACAGATACGCAGTATTTT | once | TRBJ2-3 | NA | TRBV29-1
CASSPPGQGASLHF | TGTGCCAGCTCACCACCGGGACAGGGGGCTTCCCTCCACTTT | NA | TRBJ1-6 | TRBD1 | TRBV18
CASRRGYEQYF | TGCGCCAGCAGGCGGGGCTACGAGCAGTACTTC | NA | TRBJ2-7 | NA | TRBV4-3
CASTLQGVDGGYEQYF | TGTGCCAGCACCCTCCAAGGTGTCGACGGAGGTTACGAGCAGTACTTC | NA | TRBJ2-7 | NA | TRBV27
CASSPGGVKNTEAFF | TGTGCCAGCAGTCCCGGGGGAGTGAAGAACACTGAAGCTTTCTTT | NA | TRBJ1-1 | NA | TRBV28
CASSNGQLSWTGELFF | TGCGCCAGCAGCAATGGACAGCTTTCGTGGACCGGGGAGCTGTTTTTT | NA | TRBJ2-2 | NA | TRBV5-1
CASSSGLAAQETQYF | TGTGCCAGCAGCTCAGGACTAGCGGCACAAGAGACCCAGTACTTC | NA | TRBJ2-5 | TRBD2 | TRBV11-3
CAIQSAPFRGNYGYTF | TGTGCCATCCAATCAGCCCCTTTCAGGGGAAACTATGGCTACACCTTC | once | TRBJ1-2 | NA | TRBV28
CASDLGQSSYGYTF | TGTGCCAGCGATCTGGGACAGAGTTCCTATGGCTACACCTTC | NA | TRBJ1-2 | TRBD1 | TRBV2
CATRTGQGTEAFF | TGTGCCACCAGGACGGGACAAGGAACTGAAGCTTTCTTT | NA | TRBJ1-1 | NA | TRBV15
CASSLSRVEPQHF | TGTGCCAGCAGTTTATCGAGAGTAGAGCCCCAGCATTTT | NA | TRBJ1-5 | NA | TRBV27
CAWSVGLSGTNTEAFF | TGTGCCTGGAGTGTCGGGTTGAGCGGGACAAACACTGAAGCTTTCTTT | NA | TRBJ1-1 | NA | TRBV30
CASSLQGWGTDTQYF | TGTGCCAGCAGCTTACAGGGGTGGGGCACAGATACGCAGTATTTT | NA | TRBJ2-3 | NA | TRBV7-3